The 18 T cell receptor beta chains below all came from one sample that was sequenced in a study of blood T cell repertoires in COVID-19. Clones were read by immunoSEQ multiplex PCR, and TCRdb kept only the in-frame ones, dropping some. The table records over 200,000 clones, 86% of them present only once. Specimen: PBMCs or T cells enriched from blood (not recorded which). The receptors stem from a woman between 45 and 65 years old in a cohort exposed to, infected with or recovered from COVID-19 (not recorded which).

Only one count was recorded for this clone. The chain has TRBV19 and TRBJ2-1; the match to TRBD2 covers 12 bases. CDR3 size: 15 residues. CDR1 and CDR2 from the germline V gene are LNHDA and SQIVND (reference sequence). Trimming at V came to 3 bases and at J to 9 bases, leaving 6 bases not matched to a gene. Written as DNA, the CDR3 is TGTGCCAGTAGTATTCAACTAGCGGGGGGCGGTGAGCAGTTCTTC. Protein sequence: CASSIQLAGGGEQFF.

V usage is TRBV7-9 and J usage is TRBJ1-1; no clear D gene. CDR1 is SEHNR and CDR2 is FQNEAQ in the germline V gene (reference sequence). This CDR3 has 15 amino acids. Trimming stripped 1 base from V and 1 base from J, with 10 bases between. The CDR3 loop reads CASSLERHRNTEAFF. The CDR3 coding sequence is TGTGCCAGCAGCTTAGAGAGACATAGGAACACTGAAGCTTTCTTT.

The chain couples TRBV6-2 or TRBV6-3 to TRBJ2-5; a possible D gene is TRBD2 (5 bases). V was trimmed by 5 bases and J by 5 bases, leaving 15 bases between them. Germline assignment: CDR1 MNHEY and CDR2 SVGEGT. The CDR3 runs to 14 residues. CDR3 coding DNA: TGTGCCAGCAGTACGCTCCAGCGGTTGGAGACCCAGTACTTC. This sequence encodes CASSTLQRLETQYF.

J is TRBJ1-3 and V is TRBV7-8; no firm D call. Germline lookup yields CDR1 SGHVS and CDR2 FQNEAQ. V dropped 2 bases and J dropped 0 bases, with 14 bases sitting between them. CDR3 length: 17 amino acids. This CDR3 reads CASSLKTTGISGNTIYF. The CDR3 DNA sequence: TGTGCCAGCAGCTTAAAAACGACGGGAATCTCTGGAAACACCATATATTTT.

The CDR3 sequence is CASSSIATGGEEQYF. The CDR3 coding sequence is TGTGCCAGCAGTTCGATTGCGACAGGGGGCGAAGAGCAGTACTTC. The chain links TRBV27 to TRBJ2-7, with 10 bases lining up with TRBD1. Germline lookup yields CDR1 MNHEY and CDR2 SMNVEV (reference sequence). V lost 4 bases to trimming and J lost 7 bases; unmatched junction nucleotides: 10. The length of the CDR3 is 15 residues.

V and J are TRBV30 and TRBJ2-2; TRBD1 agrees at 8 bases. Germline V gives CDR1 GTSNPN, CDR2 SVGIG (reference sequence). The V gene end was trimmed by 1 base and the J gene end by 6 bases; junction bases not matched to a gene: 10. The CDR3 length is 16 residues. Here the CDR3 reads CAWSDLGDRGAGELFF. CDR3 bases: TGTGCCTGGAGTGACCTCGGAGACAGGGGTGCCGGGGAGCTGTTTTTT.

This clone has a single count. The gene calls are TRBV4-1 and TRBJ2-3; 10 nucleotides line up with TRBD2. Germline V gene lookup returns CDR1 MGHRA and CDR2 YSYEKL. Unmatched junction bases numbered 8, after V lost 0 bases and J lost 5 bases. The CDR3 loop spans 17 amino acids. CDR3 amino acids: CASSQDRPSGGLDTQYF. The DNA of the CDR3 is TGCGCCAGCAGCCAAGATAGGCCTAGCGGGGGACTAGATACGCAGTATTTT.

The genes are TRBV30 and TRBJ1-2; D call uncertain. V was cut by 1 base and J by 5 bases, with 14 bases left in between. Germline V gene lookup returns CDR1 GTSNPN and CDR2 SVGIG (reference sequence). The CDR3 is 14 amino acids. In DNA form, the CDR3 reads TGTGCCTGGAGTGAAGCGAGGATTCGGTATGGCTACACCTTC. It yields the protein CAWSEARIRYGYTF.

The chain carries TRBV4-3 and TRBJ2-3, with 9 bases that match TRBD2. The V gene's germline CDR1 is LGHNA and CDR2 YSLEER. The CDR3 loop spans 16 amino acids. J was trimmed by 4 bases and V by 0 bases; bases with no gene match: 5. The CDR3 loop reads CASSQESSGGSDTQYF. The CDR3 DNA follows: TGCGCCAGCAGCCAAGAAAGTAGCGGGGGTTCAGATACGCAGTATTTT.

The sample holds one count of this clone. This chain uses TRBV6-5 with TRBJ2-7, with D perhaps matching TRBD1 (5 bases). CDR3 length equals 15 residues. Germline V gene lookup returns CDR1 MNHEY and CDR2 SVGAGI. V gave up 1 base and J gave up 2 bases, with 12 bases separating them. The DNA for the CDR3 is TGTGCCAGCAGTTACTGGCAGGGTGGCACCTACGAGCAGTACTTC. It specifies CASSYWQGGTYEQYF.

The J gene is TRBJ1-2, the V gene TRBV4-1; 11 nucleotides match TRBD1. J gave up 6 bases and V 1 base, and 1 base lay outside the gene matches. CDR1 and CDR2 from the germline V gene are MGHRA and YSYEKL. The CDR3 contains 14 residues. The CDR3 nucleotides are TGCGCCAGCAGCCAAGGGGGACAGGGGGATGGCTACACCTTC. Its protein is CASSQGGQGDGYTF.

This clone was seen just once. This chain joins TRBV3-1 (or the pseudogene TRBV3-2) and TRBJ2-7; D is unresolved. Germline CDR1 is LGHDT and CDR2 is YNNKEL (reference sequence). Trimming stripped 5 bases from V and 0 bases from J, with 5 bases between. This CDR3 is 12 amino acids long. The CDR3 bases are TGTGCCAGCAGCTCGTTCTCCTACGAGCAGTACTTC. It translates to CASSSFSYEQYF.

About this clone: The identical CDR3 is also encoded by other nucleotide sequences in the sample. The V call is TRBV7-9, the J call TRBJ1-2; 9 nucleotides match TRBD1. Trimming cost V 5 bases and J 5 bases; bases outside gene matches: 9. CDR3 size: 15 residues. CDR1 and CDR2 from the germline V gene are SEHNR and FQNEAQ (reference sequence). CDR3 residues: CASSPRRDRVYGYTF. The CDR3 DNA follows: TGTGCCAGCAGCCCCCGCCGGGACAGGGTTTATGGCTACACCTTC.

The chain couples TRBV5-1 to TRBJ2-5; 10 positions match TRBD1. Germline trimming cut 4 bases from V and 3 bases from J; bases unmatched to any gene: 3. Germline values: CDR1 SGHRS, CDR2 YFSETQ. The CDR3 sequence is 14 residues long. The CDR3: CASSIGTGEETQYF. In DNA, the CDR3 is TGCGCCAGCAGCATCGGGACAGGGGAAGAGACCCAGTACTTC.

The rearrangement uses TRBV7-9 and TRBJ2-7, with 12 bases that match TRBD2. The CDR3 extends over 16 amino acids. With V trimmed by 4 bases and J by 3 bases, 7 bases remained unmatched. CDR1 and CDR2 from the germline V gene are SEHNR and FQNEAQ (reference sequence). CDR3 sequence (DNA): TGTGCCAGCAGCTCACTACTAGCGGGGGGCCTCTACGAGCAGTACTTC. Translated, it gives CASSSLLAGGLYEQYF.

The V call is TRBV9, the J call TRBJ2-2, with D possibly being TRBD2 (6 bases). The CDR3 consists of 16 residues. The V end was cut by 4 bases, the J end by 1 base, with 14 bases between. Looked up from germline, CDR1 is SGDLS and CDR2 is YYNGEE. CDR3 sequence (DNA): TGTGCCAGCAGCCCTTGGGACTTACAGAACACCGGGGAGCTGTTTTTT. As protein: CASSPWDLQNTGELFF.

This chain links TRBV19 with TRBJ2-6; 12 nucleotides agree with TRBD2. CDR1 and CDR2 from the germline V gene are LNHDA and SQIVND (reference sequence). V gave up 4 bases and J gave up 1 base; unmatched junction bases: 2. The CDR3 covers 17 residues. The CDR3 loop is CASSTGLAGSGANVLTF. In DNA, the CDR3 is TGTGCCAGTAGTACCGGACTAGCGGGGTCTGGGGCCAACGTCCTGACTTTC.

The chain joins TRBV9 to TRBJ1-6; TRBD1 matches 7 bases. V lost 3 bases and J lost 13; bases outside the gene matches: 7. Looked up from germline, CDR1 is SGDLS and CDR2 is YYNGEE. CDR3 size: 13 residues. The CDR3 region is CASSEGQNSPLHF. The DNA for the CDR3 is TGTGCCAGCAGCGAGGGACAGAATAGTCCCCTCCACTTT.